This entry concerns a single T cell receptor (beta chain). The data were taken from a study of PD-L1 blockade in urothelial cancer. The overall study: Bladder-origin urothelial cancer in males covered twenty-five of 29 patients. The authors examined blood 3 weeks (second dose) and 6 weeks after treatment start.

Clones were sequenced by immunoSEQ multiplex PCR, and TCRdb holds only the in-frame ones, with some missing. There are about 30,000 clones in the sample; 80% to 90% occur only once, and 6.5% to 8% lies in the top ten. The germline V gene has CDR1 SGHRS and CDR2 YFSETQ. V lost 4 bases and J lost 6, with 12 bases in between. The length of the CDR3 is 13 residues. Noted time point: peripheral blood 6 weeks after treatment start. Each patient gave between 1 and 8 samples, pretreatment and on-treatment. The rearrangement joins TRBV5-1 to TRBJ2-3, with D possibly matching TRBD1 (5 bases). The TCR sequence derives from a man older than 75 with urothelial cancer. This specimen consisted of PBMCs, obtained around atezolizumab (anti-PD-L1) treatment. The DNA of the CDR3 is TGCGCCAGCAGCCCCCAGGGTGGCGATACGCAGTATTTT. It translates to CASSPQGGDTQYF.